One and the same sample provided the 27 T cell receptor beta chains below, sequenced in a study of blood T cell repertoires in COVID-19. Sequencing used immunoSEQ multiplex PCR; TCRdb keeps in-frame clones, though not all of them. The sample includes 120,000 to 150,000 clones, around 87% seen only once; the top ten take approximately 2.8%. The specimen sequenced was peripheral blood. The receptor set was obtained from a woman aged 55-70 years with active COVID-19.

This clone appeared a single time. The V and J genes are TRBV28 and TRBJ1-5, with D maybe TRBD1 (6 bases). V lost 5 bases, J lost 6 bases, and 14 bases lay in between. The CDR3 has 14 amino acids. Germline V gene lookup returns CDR1 MDHEN and CDR2 SYDVKM. CDR3 loop: CASSRGGGFQPQHF. The CDR3 bases are TGTGCCAGCAGTAGAGGGGGGGGCTTTCAGCCCCAGCATTTT.

The chain has TRBV29-1 and TRBJ2-7, with 7 bases matching TRBD1. V was clipped by 7 bases and J by 6 bases; unmatched bases: 6. There are 11 residues in the CDR3. Germline assignment: CDR1 SQVTM and CDR2 ANQGSEA. This CDR3 is CSATGDSEQYF. The CDR3 nucleotides are TGCAGCGCAACAGGGGATTCCGAGCAGTACTTC.

V is TRBV28 and J is TRBJ2-1; 10 nucleotides align to TRBD2. Trimming took 7 bases from V and 7 from J; bases not matched to a gene: 13. From germline, CDR1 is MDHEN and CDR2 SYDVKM. The CDR3 totals 16 residues. The CDR3 loop is CASISQAGGPYNEQFF. The CDR3 DNA follows: TGTGCCAGCATTTCCCAAGCGGGAGGGCCTTATAATGAGCAGTTCTTC.

V is TRBV28 and J is TRBJ2-7, with 8 bases identical to TRBD1. The V gene's germline CDR1 is MDHEN and CDR2 SYDVKM. CDR3 size: 16 residues. J was trimmed by 1 base and V by 6 bases; bases with no gene match: 11. The CDR3 loop reads CASSPIQGTGSYEQYF. CDR3 sequence (DNA): TGTGCCAGCAGCCCAATCCAGGGGACAGGATCCTACGAGCAGTACTTC.

The rearrangement joins TRBV7-2 to TRBJ2-7; the D gene is possibly TRBD2 (6 bases). CDR3 length equals 18 residues. V was trimmed by 1 base and J by 5 bases, leaving 24 bases between them. Germline V lookup: CDR1 SGHTA, CDR2 FQGNSA. The CDR3 protein is CASSLEAPFRGWLHEQYF. The CDR3 coding sequence is TGTGCCAGCAGCTTAGAGGCCCCCTTCCGGGGGTGGCTTCACGAGCAGTACTTC.

The V call is TRBV14, the J call TRBJ2-7; 9 positions match TRBD1. In germline, CDR1 is SGHDN, CDR2 FVKESK. CDR3 length: 15 amino acids. J lost 3 bases, V lost 4 bases, and 7 bases had no gene match. The CDR3 is CASSRPGQGNYEQYF. CDR3 sequence (DNA): TGTGCCAGCAGCCGCCCGGGACAGGGAAACTACGAGCAGTACTTC.

In DNA, the CDR3 is TGTGCCAGCAGCTTCCCCTTCCAGGGGGGCACAGATACGCAGTATTTT. This translates into CASSFPFQGGTDTQYF. This sequence joins TRBV7-2 and TRBJ2-3, with TRBD1 matching 7 bases. V trimming: 3 bases; J trimming: 1 base; junction bases outside the gene matches: 7. Germline-derived CDR1 and CDR2 are SGHTA and FQGNSA. The CDR3 contains 16 residues.

CDR3 sequence: CASSPLQGGATEAFF. CDR3 nucleotides: TGTGCCAGCAGCCCCCTCCAGGGGGGCGCAACTGAAGCTTTCTTT. The chain has TRBV7-2 and TRBJ1-1; 7 bases line up with TRBD1. Germline V gene lookup returns CDR1 SGHTA and CDR2 FQGNSA. V gave up 5 bases and J gave up 5 bases; unmatched junction bases: 11. This CDR3 spans 15 amino acids. The whole variable domain, remainder taken from reference TRBV7-2 and TRBJ1-1, is GAGVSQSPSNKVTEKGKDVELRCDPISGHTALYWYRQSLGQGLEFLIYFQGNSAPDKSGLPSDRFSAERTGGSVSTLTIQRTQQEDSAVYLCASSPLQGGATEAFFGQGTRLTVV.

The CDR3 reads CASSLIRGRTGELFF. The CDR3 DNA is TGTGCCAGCAGTTTGATCAGGGGGCGCACCGGGGAGCTGTTTTTT. The chain uses TRBV28 and TRBJ2-2; 8 positions agree with TRBD1. Germline trimming cut 3 bases from V and 4 bases from J; bases unmatched to any gene: 4. The CDR3 has 15 amino acids. In germline, CDR1 is MDHEN, CDR2 SYDVKM.

This sequence joins TRBV7-9 and TRBJ2-1; possibly TRBD2 for D (5 bases). The germline V gene has CDR1 SEHNR and CDR2 FQNEAQ (reference sequence). Trimming stripped 5 bases from V and 6 bases from J, with 11 bases between. CDR3 length: 13 amino acids. The CDR3 loop is CASSPGSGNEQFF. As DNA, the CDR3 is TGTGCCAGCAGCCCGGGGAGTGGCAATGAGCAGTTCTTC.

The chain uses TRBV27 and TRBJ2-1; TRBD2 aligns across 9 bases. This CDR3 has 16 residues. V shed 6 bases and J 2 bases; nucleotides not matched to a gene: 8. The germline V gene has CDR1 MNHEY and CDR2 SMNVEV (reference sequence). The CDR3: CASRVAGEVAYNEQFF. The CDR3 DNA is TGTGCCAGCAGGGTAGCGGGAGAAGTAGCCTACAATGAGCAGTTCTTC.

This clone has only one observation. The chain joins TRBV10-1 to TRBJ1-1; D is unresolved. V gave up 6 bases and J gave up 3 bases, with 5 bases separating them. The CDR3 covers 11 residues. Germline V gives CDR1 WNHNN, CDR2 SYGVQD (reference sequence). This CDR3 is CASRQHTEAFF. The CDR3 DNA sequence: TGCGCCAGCAGACAACACACTGAAGCTTTCTTT.

The CDR3 region is CAIGTGAGSYNSPLHF. CDR3 DNA: TGTGCCATCGGGACAGGGGCCGGCTCCTATAATTCACCCCTCCACTTT. This chain links TRBV10-3 with TRBJ1-6, with 10 positions matching TRBD1. Unmatched junction bases numbered 4, after V lost 8 bases and J lost 0 bases. The germline gives CDR1 ENHRY, CDR2 SYGVKD. The length of the CDR3 is 16 residues.

The J gene is TRBJ2-3, the V gene TRBV11-2; a possible D gene is TRBD2 (5 bases). The CDR3 covers 15 residues. V was pared by 2 bases and J by 3 bases, with 12 bases between. Germline values: CDR1 SGHAT, CDR2 FQNNGV. The CDR3 loop reads CASSLQARGTDTQYF. For the CDR3, the DNA is TGTGCCAGCAGCTTACAGGCACGAGGGACAGATACGCAGTATTTT.

V usage is TRBV3-1 (or the pseudogene TRBV3-2) and J usage is TRBJ2-5; 11 nucleotides match TRBD2. V shed 4 bases, J shed 4 bases, and the junction held 8 bases outside the gene matches. This CDR3 has 16 residues. The germline gives CDR1 LGHDT, CDR2 YNNKEL (reference sequence). CDR3 bases: TGTGCCAGCAGCCCCTATAGCGGGAGGGCCCTAGAGACCCAGTACTTC. Protein product: CASSPYSGRALETQYF.

J is TRBJ2-1 and V is TRBV10-3; no reliable D call. The CDR3 covers 12 residues. CDR1 and CDR2 from the germline V gene are ENHRY and SYGVKD. Trimming took 5 bases from V and 10 from J, leaving 12 bases between them. The CDR3 sequence is CAISLTQTEQFF. The CDR3 nucleotides read TGTGCCATCAGTTTGACTCAAACGGAGCAGTTCTTC.

The genes are TRBV4-2 and TRBJ1-1; D may be TRBD1 (5 bases). The length of the CDR3 is 13 residues. Germline-derived CDR1 and CDR2 are LGHNA and YNFKEQ. V lost 5 bases and J lost 5, with 12 bases in between. This chain's CDR3 is CASSIEGRTEAFF. In DNA form, the CDR3 reads TGTGCCAGCAGCATTGAGGGGAGGACTGAAGCTTTCTTT.

This clone has a handful of counts. The V and J genes are TRBV4-2 and TRBJ2-3; perhaps TRBD2 as D (5 bases). Trimming left V 0 bases short and J 3 bases short, with 13 bases between. The CDR3 contains 16 residues. From germline, CDR1 is LGHNA and CDR2 YNFKEQ. The CDR3 DNA sequence: TGTGCCAGCAGCCAAGATGAGGGAGACCGGACAGATACGCAGTATTTT. Its protein product is CASSQDEGDRTDTQYF.

The chain employs TRBV5-1 and TRBJ1-4, with 7 positions matching TRBD1. The CDR3 is 15 amino acids. V shed 0 bases and J 5 bases; nucleotides not matched to a gene: 4. Germline CDR1 and CDR2: SGHRS and YFSETQ. The CDR3: CASSLGTGWNEKLFF. Here the CDR3 DNA reads TGCGCCAGCAGCTTGGGGACAGGATGGAATGAAAAACTGTTTTTT.

This sequence joins TRBV7-9 and TRBJ1-2, with TRBD1 matching 7 bases. Germline values: CDR1 SEHNR, CDR2 FQNEAQ (reference sequence). The trim removed 7 bases at V and 2 bases at J, leaving 7 bases unmatched. The CDR3 spans 14 residues. CDR3 nucleotide sequence: TGTGCCAGCACCCCGACAGGGCCGAACTATGGCTACACCTTC. As protein: CASTPTGPNYGYTF.

This chain connects TRBV6-2 or TRBV6-3 to TRBJ2-1; 8 bases are shared with TRBD1. J gave up 4 bases and V 0 bases, and 5 bases lay outside the gene matches. Germline V gives CDR1 MNHEY, CDR2 SVGEGT. CDR3 length: 16 residues. CDR3 sequence reads: CASSYSGTGGYNEQFF. For the CDR3, the DNA is TGTGCCAGCAGTTACTCCGGGACAGGTGGATACAATGAGCAGTTCTTC.

The rearrangement links TRBV18 to TRBJ1-5; D not resolved. Germline V gene lookup returns CDR1 KGHSH and CDR2 LQKENI. Between the trimmed V and J ends, which lost 2 bases and 7 bases, there was a span of 9 bases. The CDR3 has 13 amino acids. For the CDR3, the DNA is TGTGCCAGCTCACCAGGTCATCTACAGCCCCAGCATTTT. Protein sequence: CASSPGHLQPQHF.

The V and J genes are TRBV7-9 and TRBJ2-7; TRBD1 is a possible D gene (5 bases). Germline CDR1 and CDR2: SEHNR and FQNEAQ (reference sequence). The germline V and J ends were trimmed by 0 bases and 3 bases, with 15 bases remaining between them. This CDR3 region has 16 residues. The CDR3 spells CASSLATARPLYEQYF. DNA of the CDR3: TGTGCCAGCAGCTTAGCGACAGCCCGTCCCCTCTACGAGCAGTACTTC.

About this clone: The DNA is omitted, as the CDR3 cannot be located on it reliably, and the CDR3 follows TCRdb's listing. The chain recombines TRBV5-1 with TRBJ2-7; the table gives TRBD2 as D, unverified against the DNA. CDR1 and CDR2 from the germline V gene are SGHRS and YFSETQ. The CDR3 comprises 21 residues, both ends counted. This CDR3 reads CASSYPRGRSAVLRAGLPQYF.

The rearrangement joins TRBV5-1 to TRBJ1-3; weak D call: TRBD1 (6 bases). Germline CDR1 reads SGHRS; CDR2 reads YFSETQ. This CDR3 is built from 14 residues. V lost 3 bases, J lost 4 bases, and 11 bases lay in between. The CDR3 nucleotides are TGCGCCAGCAGCTACACAGGGAACGGAAACACCATATATTTT. Translated, it gives CASSYTGNGNTIYF.

The rearrangement links TRBV4-2 to TRBJ1-5; D uncertain. This CDR3 contains 14 residues. Germline V gene data show CDR1 as LGHNA and CDR2 as YNFKEQ. V shed 1 base and J shed 7 bases, with 11 bases lying between them. The CDR3: CASSQVGDGQPQHF. The CDR3 DNA is TGTGCCAGCAGCCAAGTCGGGGATGGACAGCCCCAGCATTTT.

The chain's CDR3 is CASSRTSGRGNEQFF. The CDR3 DNA follows: TGCGCCAGCAGTCGGACTAGCGGGAGGGGGAATGAGCAGTTCTTC. J is TRBJ2-1 and V is TRBV4-1; 15 bases fit TRBD2. V lost 6 bases and J lost 7; bases outside the gene matches: 4. This CDR3 region has 15 residues. From germline, CDR1 is MGHRA and CDR2 YSYEKL.